This T cell receptor (beta chain) was sequenced in a study of shared clonotypes between healthy human individuals. Study results and limitations: In a handful of donors, about 5% of naive CD4 clonotypes appeared in common. Generation probabilities were higher for clonotypes shared across all four sorted-subset donors than for unshared ones. Genetic and exposure-history diversity was limited by the few donors.

The repertoire was sequenced with immunoSEQ multiplex PCR; TCRdb's copy has only in-frame clones and lacks some. The sample consists of some 680,000 clones, roughly 73% of them appearing once. Germline values: CDR1 GTSNPN, CDR2 SVGIG (reference sequence). The trim removed 2 bases at V and 5 bases at J, leaving 4 bases unmatched. The CDR3 extends over 13 amino acids. As to this clone: Its antigen is unknown.

This sequence was found in a woman in her twenties or thirties in good health. Sequencing used memory CD4+ T cells sorted from blood. Subset: CD45RA-negative fraction. The chain combines TRBV30 with TRBJ1-1, with 8 bases identical to TRBD1. CDR3 nucleotides: TGTGCCTGGAGTCCCCAGGGGGCAACTGAAGCTTTCTTT. As protein: CAWSPQGATEAFF.